The clone carrying this TCR beta chain was picked up many times. Antigen specificity is unknown. This sample was included in a study of T cells in Graves' hyperthyroidism and ophthalmopathy. Findings and caveats of the study: Most clonotypes expanded in the thyroid (above 0.001) were also present in blood.

RNA transcripts served as the template for amplifying TCR beta CDR3 regions. A set of HTBI primers served as the primers for a first-round RT-PCR of the TCR CDR3. TCRdb fed the multiplex PCR reads into MiXCR, producing one record per CDR3 protein. Among around 350,000 distinct CDR3 sequences listed, roughly 13% were seen once. Orbital computed tomography and thyroid ultrasound, together with serum TRAb and thyroxine and clinical symptoms, were used for diagnoses. The CDR3 sequence is 15 residues long. Deletions cut 3 bases from V and 0 bases from J, with 13 bases between. Germline V lookup: CDR1 SGDLS, CDR2 YYNGEE.

This receptor was identified in a woman aged 18-35 years with Graves' hyperthyroidism. Material: blood. V gene TRBV9 combines with J gene TRBJ2-7; D unresolved. In DNA, the CDR3 is TGTGCCAGCAGCGCTGGGCAATTGCCCTCCTACGAGCAGTACTTC. Translated, it gives CASSAGQLPSYEQYF.